This TCR beta chain originates from a study of early T cells in non-severe SARS-CoV-2 infection (dated by TCRdb to the early 2020s). Study-level background: Because TCR sequencing was done on bulk RNA from unsorted whole blood, the alpha and beta chains could not be paired.

The CDR3 has 16 amino acids, counting the end cysteine and phenylalanine. CDR3 DNA is the only sequence kept; it has 48 bases, read in frame from the first base. CDR1 and CDR2, looked up from the germline V gene (reference sequence), are DFQATT and SNEGSKA. The trim is 4 bases for V and 5 bases for J, with a gap of 21 bases between the germline ends. Broader findings and caveats from the paper: VDJdb matching was skewed toward anti-spike CD8 responses, so virus-specific expansions were likely underestimated and private and CD4 specificities were missed.

The receptor library was made with 5' RACE. Sequencing was carried out with a NextSeq 500. Unique molecular identifiers were attached to individual cDNA molecules in the TCR library protocol so that sequencing error and PCR bias could be corrected. Sequencing covered both TCR alpha and beta chains, and within each sample the abundances of alpha and beta sequences were tightly co-correlated. The original pipeline was this. Decombinator V4 was used to annotate TCR sequences for V gene, J gene and CDR3. Expanded TCRs were defined as changing significantly between any two time points under a Poisson model with p below 0.0001. TCR abundances were normalised to the total number of TCRs sequenced per sample and were expressed as counts per million. TRAV1-2 paired with TRAJ12, TRAJ20 or TRAJ33 defined MAIT TCRs, while TRAV10 paired with TRAJ18 defined iNKT TCRs. VDJdb, accessed 1 November 2021, was searched for CMV, EBV and SARS-CoV-2 annotated TCRs, excluding TCRs annotated for multiple antigens. Through fastp at Q25 and MiXCR, TCRdb rebuilt clones from the public reads, retaining in-frame beta chains. Rows with one shared CDR3 protein collapse into an entry with the most common genes and DNA. For this entry, the V and J calls and clone size follow TCRdb and not the study's own pipeline. This sample comprises tens of thousands of distinct CDR3 sequences, roughly a tenth of them detected only once. The ten largest make up around 7.5% of the sample.

This clonotype was observed a few times. Which antigen it targets is not known. No much larger clone exists at a distance of one base, and base qualities are not known. Set within a cohort of healthcare workers in London, UK, this nested case-control study involved weekly PCR testing of nasopharyngeal swabs along with blood sampling. Between 23 and 31 March 2020, the week of the UK lockdown, healthcare workers were enrolled and then followed up weekly for as long as 16 weeks. The source of this sequence is an adult who was a healthcare worker with PCR-confirmed SARS-CoV-2 infection or an uninfected control (not recorded which). The material was whole blood, obtained at baseline. The chain is made from TRBV20-1 and TRBJ2-1, with the D call tentatively TRBD1 or TRBD2, each fitting 5 bases. The CDR3 loop reads CSAKSSGTPTHNEQFF. The nucleotide sequence reads TGCAGTGCTAAGTCTTCGGGGACGCCGACCCACAATGAGCAGTTCTTC.